This TCR beta chain was identified in a study of blood T cell repertoires in COVID-19 (dated by TCRdb to between 2020 and 2021). At the level of the whole study: Samples from collaborators originated in the United States, Italy and Spain and spanned both the acute and convalescent phases of COVID-19. The prospective study material was composed of cDNA or gDNA derived from T cells, B-cell-depleted T cells, or PBMCs. Deeply sampled blood TCRbeta repertoires from subjects exposed to, actively infected with, or recovered from COVID-19 were included in the dataset. The repertoires were made available in a free public database intended to serve as a resource for research on the immune response to SARS-CoV-2. Samples were obtained from the ongoing ImmuneRACE study (first 160 participants) and from 1,254 subjects provided by 6 global collaborators. Nearly every sample came with metadata listing a de-identified subject ID, COVID-19 status, age in years and sex. Where HLA class I and class II types were available, the types were taken from metadata supplied by the sample provider, not from assay-based typing. Paper-wide results and their limitations: How much clinical and demographic metadata was included differed by source and by participant, and the metadata was provided uncurated.

The CDR3 measures 17 amino acids from cysteine to phenylalanine. Here the CDR3 DNA is all that survives: 51 bases in frame from base 1. Relative to germline, V is missing 2 bases and J is missing 6 bases, with 10 bases of the junction outside any gene match. CDR1 and CDR2, per the germline V gene (reference sequence), are SEHNR and FQNEAQ. Whole blood was collected in K2EDTA tubes by collaborating institutions according to the institutions' own protocols. For TCRbeta analysis, collaborator samples were shipped as frozen whole blood, as isolated PBMCs, or as DNA extracted from either sample type. This clone appeared a single time. The antigen this receptor binds is unknown. No much larger clonotype is one base removed from it; base qualities were not supplied. TCRbeta CDR3 regions were amplified from genomic DNA using the immunoSEQ Assay, a bias-controlled multiplex PCR. As for the original processing: The number of nucleated cells in each sample was estimated by amplification of reference gene primers within the assay. Sequence reads were collapsed and filtered to measure the absolute abundance of every unique TCRbeta CDR3 rearrangement. For each sample, productive Simpson clonality was calculated as the square root of Simpson's diversity index over productive rearrangements. The immuneACCESS repertoire file appears here via TCRdb, limited to in-frame rearrangements. These files lack a portion of the clones; in checked studies, under half of the deficit traces to unresolved V genes, and the cause of the others is not known. From that table come the V and J calls and clone size; the DNA was used to work out D and trimming. The sample table lists roughly 140,000 clones, around four fifths of them with a count of one. About 3% of the sample goes to the ten largest clones.

The chain uses TRBV7-9 and TRBJ1-2, with 12 bases aligning to TRBD1. The origin of this receptor is a woman aged 40 to 49 with active or convalescent COVID-19. Source material: peripheral blood. In nucleotide form, the sequence is TGTGCCAGCAGCTTATCTCGGGACAGGGGGCGCTTCGATGGCTACACCTTC. Its translation is CASSLSRDRGRFDGYTF.